A selection of T cell receptor beta chains follows, all from one sample in a study of blood T cell repertoires in COVID-19. Sequencing was performed with immunoSEQ multiplex PCR; in TCRdb, only in-frame clones are kept and a portion is missing. The sample contains around 200,000 clones, more than 80% of which appear only once. Sequenced material: PBMCs or T cells enriched from blood (not recorded which). All receptors come from a man in his forties or fifties who had recovered from COVID-19. Both conserved end residues are part of each CDR3. The D gene is left open where the match is weak. The listing skips clone size in some rows; elsewhere it reads once, few, many or a size class.

>TRBV11-2|TRBJ2-7|TRBD1|.
CASSLALGDRGGNEQYF
TGTGCCAGCAGCTTAGCTCTTGGGGACAGGGGTGGAAACGAGCAGTACTTC
>TRBV12-5|TRBJ2-2|.|.
CASGLRVQVGSGELFF
TGTGCTAGTGGTTTGAGAGTCCAGGTTGGGTCCGGGGAGCTGTTTTTT
>TRBV5-6|TRBJ1-2|.|.
CASSSPGSHYGYTF
TGTGCCAGCAGCTCCCCGGGAAGCCACTATGGCTACACCTTC
>TRBV15|TRBJ2-1|TRBD1|once
CATSRQGASYNEQFF
TGTGCCACCAGTAGACAGGGGGCTTCCTACAATGAGCAGTTCTTC
>TRBV7-9|TRBJ1-2|TRBD1|.
CASSPGQVEGYTF
TGTGCCAGCAGCCCTGGACAGGTAGAAGGCTACACCTTC
>TRBV24-1|TRBJ2-2|.|.
CATSDLYGGELFF
TGTGCCACCAGTGATTTGTACGGCGGGGAGCTGTTTTTT
>TRBV29-1|TRBJ1-1|.|.
CSVVKQGSGTEAFF
TGCAGCGTAGTTAAACAGGGAAGCGGCACTGAAGCTTTCTTT
>TRBV29-1|TRBJ2-1|.|.
CSVRTPSSYNEQFF
TGCAGCGTACGGACACCGAGCTCCTACAATGAGCAGTTCTTC
>TRBV6-5|TRBJ1-4|TRBD1|.
CASSSSFDRAVEKLFF
TGTGCCAGCAGTTCCTCCTTTGACAGGGCTGTCGAAAAACTGTTTTTT
>TRBV2|TRBJ1-5|TRBD1|.
CASTEGGQGGQPQHF
TGTGCCAGCACCGAGGGGGGACAGGGGGGTCAGCCCCAGCATTTT
>TRBV9|TRBJ2-7|TRBD2|.
CASSVTGGGISYEQYF
TGTGCCAGCAGCGTAACCGGCGGGGGAATTTCCTACGAGCAGTACTTC
>TRBV27|TRBJ2-1|TRBD2|.
CASSRRTGLAGVGSYNEQFF
TGTGCCAGCAGTCGCCGGACGGGACTAGCGGGAGTTGGATCCTACAATGAGCAGTTCTTC
>TRBV9|TRBJ1-1|TRBD1|.
CASSGFGTANTEAFF
TGTGCCAGCAGCGGGTTCGGGACAGCGAACACTGAAGCTTTCTTT
>TRBV29-1|TRBJ2-5|.|.
CSALTARSQETQYF
TGCAGCGCCCTCACTGCTCGGTCTCAAGAGACCCAGTACTTC
>TRBV25-1|TRBJ2-4|TRBD1|.
CASSGQGALKNIQYF
TGTGCCAGCAGTGGACAGGGGGCGCTAAAAAACATTCAGTACTTC
>TRBV5-6|TRBJ1-6|.|.
CASSLGADAYNSPLHF
TGTGCCAGCAGCTTGGGGGCAGATGCCTATAATTCACCCCTCCACTTT
>TRBV3-1/TRBV3-2|TRBJ1-1|.|once
CASSQGYLTVPEAFF
TGTGCCAGCAGCCAAGGTTATTTGACAGTACCAGAAGCTTTCTTT
>TRBV29-1|TRBJ2-7|.|.
CSVRDFVYEQYF
TGCAGCGTTCGGGATTTTGTCTACGAGCAGTACTTC
>TRBV3-1/TRBV3-2|TRBJ1-1|TRBD1|.
CASSPDRGKTDTEAFF
TGTGCCAGCAGCCCCGACAGGGGGAAGACGGACACTGAAGCTTTCTTT
>TRBV30|TRBJ1-5|.|few
CAWSETQGLGNQPQHF
TGTGCCTGGAGTGAAACCCAGGGGTTAGGCAATCAGCCCCAGCATTTT
>TRBV5-4|TRBJ2-3|.|.
CASSLATDTQYF
TGTGCCAGCAGCTTGGCGACAGATACGCAGTATTTT
>TRBV5-6|TRBJ1-2|.|.
CASSLQRLYGYTF
TGTGCCAGCAGCCTGCAGAGGCTCTATGGCTACACCTTC
>TRBV12-3/TRBV12-4|TRBJ2-7|TRBD1|.
CASTRTGHEQYF
TGTGCCAGCACTAGGACAGGGCACGAGCAGTACTTC
>TRBV10-3|TRBJ2-1|.|.
CAINTGLNSYNEQFF
TGTGCCATCAATACGGGACTCAACTCCTACAATGAGCAGTTCTTC
>TRBV6-1|TRBJ1-1|.|few
CASSEVRGHRNTEAFF
TGTGCCAGCAGTGAAGTCCGAGGACACCGGAACACTGAAGCTTTCTTT
>TRBV19|TRBJ2-7|.|.
CASSNQQGSYEQYF
TGTGCCAGTAGTAACCAACAGGGCTCCTACGAGCAGTACTTC
>TRBV10-1|TRBJ2-3|TRBD1|.
CASSAGGTGTDTQYF
TGCGCCAGCAGTGCAGGGGGAACGGGCACAGATACGCAGTATTTT
>TRBV29-1|TRBJ1-6|TRBD1|.
CSARQGARGSPLHF
TGCAGCGCCAGACAGGGGGCGCGAGGTTCACCCCTCCACTTT
>TRBV27|TRBJ1-1|TRBD1|.
CASRDTGGNTEAFF
TGTGCCAGCAGGGACACAGGGGGGAACACTGAAGCTTTCTTT
>TRBV5-1|TRBJ2-2|TRBD1|.
CASSLSRGLAGELFF
TGCGCCAGCAGCTTGTCTAGGGGGCTGGCCGGGGAGCTGTTTTTT
>TRBV5-1|TRBJ1-2|TRBD1|few
CASSQAGGGFYGYTF
TGCGCCAGCAGCCAGGCAGGAGGGGGCTTCTATGGCTACACCTTC
>TRBV25-1|TRBJ1-2|.|.
CASTPTRGSLYGYTF
TGTGCCAGCACCCCTACCCGGGGGTCTCTATATGGCTACACCTTC
>TRBV4-1|TRBJ2-3|TRBD2|few
CASSHKREGGTDTQYF
TGCGCCAGCAGCCATAAACGGGAGGGAGGCACAGATACGCAGTATTTT
>TRBV27|TRBJ1-5|TRBD1|.
CASSLGQGNNQPQHF
TGTGCCAGCAGTCTAGGACAGGGTAACAATCAGCCCCAGCATTTT
>TRBV14|TRBJ2-2|TRBD2|.
CASSPLAGQGTGELFF
TGTGCCAGCAGCCCACTAGCGGGGCAGGGCACCGGGGAGCTGTTTTTT
>TRBV14|TRBJ2-1|TRBD1|.
CASSQDPGTAFNEQFF
TGTGCCAGCAGCCAAGATCCGGGGACAGCTTTCAATGAGCAGTTCTTC
>TRBV6-2/TRBV6-3|TRBJ2-7|.|few
CASSYGDKEVTYEQYF
TGTGCCAGCAGTTATGGGGACAAGGAGGTCACCTACGAGCAGTACTTC